Following are 7 T cell receptor beta chains from one sample sequenced in a study of blood T cell repertoires in COVID-19. The repertoire was sequenced with immunoSEQ multiplex PCR; TCRdb's copy has only in-frame clones and lacks some. This sample has about 98,000 clones, with about 84% found just once. Sequencing used peripheral blood. The receptors stem from a woman aged 80 or older with acute or convalescent COVID-19.

The CDR3 is CSVLGQGYTEAFF. The CDR3 DNA sequence: TGCAGCGTTTTGGGACAGGGGTACACTGAAGCTTTCTTT. The V call is TRBV29-1, the J call TRBJ1-1, with 10 nucleotides matching TRBD1. The J segment lost 3 bases and the V segment lost 5 bases, leaving 3 bases of the junction unmatched. CDR1 and CDR2 from the germline V gene are SQVTM and ANQGSEA. This CDR3 spans 13 amino acids.

The chain is built from TRBV6-5 and TRBJ1-3; the match to TRBD1 covers 7 bases. The germline V gene has CDR1 MNHEY and CDR2 SVGAGI. The CDR3 loop spans 13 amino acids. V shed 10 bases, J shed 4 bases, and the junction held 7 bases outside the gene matches. DNA for the CDR3: TGTGCCACCGAAGGGACAGAAGGAAACACCATATATTTT. Encoded protein: CATEGTEGNTIYF.

V and J are TRBV6-2 or TRBV6-3 and TRBJ2-2; the match to TRBD1 covers 7 bases. Trimming at V came to 2 bases and at J to 3 bases, leaving 3 bases not matched to a gene. The CDR3 has 15 amino acids. CDR1 is MNHEY and CDR2 is SVGEGT in the germline V gene. The CDR3 protein is CASSYRDRDTGELFF. In DNA form, the CDR3 reads TGTGCCAGCAGTTACCGGGACAGAGACACCGGGGAGCTGTTTTTT.

This rearrangement joins TRBV10-2 to TRBJ2-7; D may be TRBD1 (6 bases). The ends were cut back, 6 bases at V and 1 base at J, with 16 bases in the middle. Looked up from germline, CDR1 is WSHSY and CDR2 is SAAADI. The CDR3 is made up of 15 amino acids. The DNA for the CDR3 is TGCGCCAGCAGCTCCCAGGGGTTCCCTTCCTACGAGCAGTACGTC. It yields the protein CASSSQGFPSYEQYV.

V is TRBV28 and J is TRBJ1-4; a weak D match, TRBD1 (5 bases). The V gene lost 6 bases and the J gene lost 7 bases, with 12 bases spanning the gap. Germline values: CDR1 MDHEN, CDR2 SYDVKM. The CDR3 length is 13 residues. CDR3 DNA: TGTGCCAGCAGGATCGGGGGAGGTGAAAAACTGTTTTTT. This sequence encodes CASRIGGGEKLFF.

V gene TRBV28 combines with J gene TRBJ1-4; no definite D call. CDR3 length equals 11 residues. Germline V gives CDR1 MDHEN, CDR2 SYDVKM. Trimming removed 5 bases from V and 8 bases from J, with 6 bases in between. CDR3 DNA: TGTGCCAGCAGTCCGCGGGAAAAACTGTTTTTT. It translates to CASSPREKLFF.

This clone was seen once. The chain is built from TRBV6-5 and TRBJ1-2; D may be TRBD1 (6 bases). V shed 6 bases and J shed 2 bases, with 16 bases lying between them. The CDR3 is made up of 15 amino acids. Germline CDR1 and CDR2: MNHEY and SVGAGI. The CDR3, as DNA: TGTGCCAGCAGGCCCGACAGGAACAACAACTATGGCTACACCTTC. This gives the protein CASRPDRNNNYGYTF.